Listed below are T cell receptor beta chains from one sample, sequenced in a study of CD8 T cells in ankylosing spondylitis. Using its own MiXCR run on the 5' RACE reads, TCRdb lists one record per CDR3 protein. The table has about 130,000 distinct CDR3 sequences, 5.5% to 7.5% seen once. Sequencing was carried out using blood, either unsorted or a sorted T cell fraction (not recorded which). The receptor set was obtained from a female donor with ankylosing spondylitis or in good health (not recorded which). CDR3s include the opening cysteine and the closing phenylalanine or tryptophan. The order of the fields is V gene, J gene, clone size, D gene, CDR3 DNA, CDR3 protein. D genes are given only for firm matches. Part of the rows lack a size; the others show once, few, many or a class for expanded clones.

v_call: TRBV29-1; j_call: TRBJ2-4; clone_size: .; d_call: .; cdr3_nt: TGCAGCGTTGAACGGGGAAACATTCAGTACTTC; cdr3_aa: CSVERGNIQYF
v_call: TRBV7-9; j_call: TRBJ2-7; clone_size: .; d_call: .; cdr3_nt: TGTGCCAGCAGCTTAGGTGGGACTCGGAGCGAGCAGTACTTC; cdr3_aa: CASSLGGTRSEQYF
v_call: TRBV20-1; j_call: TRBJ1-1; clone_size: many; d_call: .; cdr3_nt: TGCAGTGCTCCTAGGAGGGAGAACACTGAAGCTTTCTTT; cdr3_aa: CSAPRRENTEAFF
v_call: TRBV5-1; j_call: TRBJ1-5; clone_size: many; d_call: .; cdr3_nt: TGCGCCAGCAGCTCCCCCGGGCGCTATCAGCCCCAGCATTTT; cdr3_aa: CASSSPGRYQPQHF
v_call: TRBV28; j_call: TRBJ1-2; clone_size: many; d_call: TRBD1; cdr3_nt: TGTGCCAGCAGCTTCGACAGGGTCTATGGCTACACCTTC; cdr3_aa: CASSFDRVYGYTF
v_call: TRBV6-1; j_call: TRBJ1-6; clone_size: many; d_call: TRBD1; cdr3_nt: TGTGCCAGCAGCGCGGACGGGACAGGGGGTTCGCCCCTCCACTTT; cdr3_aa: CASSADGTGGSPLHF
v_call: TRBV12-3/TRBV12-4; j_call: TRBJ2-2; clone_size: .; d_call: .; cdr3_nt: TGTGCCAGCATTTATACTCCTGACACCGGGGAGCTGTTTTTT; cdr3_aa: CASIYTPDTGELFF
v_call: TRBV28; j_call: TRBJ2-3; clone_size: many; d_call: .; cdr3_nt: TGTGCCAGCAGTCCCACCGGCGGTAGCCGGACAGATACGCAGTATTTT; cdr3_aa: CASSPTGGSRTDTQYF
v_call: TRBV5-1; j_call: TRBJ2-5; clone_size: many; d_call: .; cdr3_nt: TGCGCCAGCAGCTTCAGCCCTGAGGAGACCCAGTACTTC; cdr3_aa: CASSFSPEETQYF
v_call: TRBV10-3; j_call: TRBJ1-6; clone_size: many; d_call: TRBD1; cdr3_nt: TGTGCCATCAGAGCTGACAGGGGCAATAATTCACCCCTCCACTTT; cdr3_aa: CAIRADRGNNSPLHF
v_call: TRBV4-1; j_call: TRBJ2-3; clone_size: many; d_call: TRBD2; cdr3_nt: TGCGCCAGCAGCCAAGATGGACTAGCGGGGGGTACGCAGTATTTT; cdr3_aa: CASSQDGLAGGTQYF
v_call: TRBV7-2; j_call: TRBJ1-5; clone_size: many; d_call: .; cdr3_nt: TGTGCCAGCAGCTTAGAGAGTGAGGGGCGGCAGCCCCAGCATTTT; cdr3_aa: CASSLESEGRQPQHF
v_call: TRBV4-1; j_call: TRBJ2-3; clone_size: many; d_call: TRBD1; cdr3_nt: TGCGCCAGCAGCCAAGGGGGACAGCTTCTCACAGATACGCAGTATTTT; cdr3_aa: CASSQGGQLLTDTQYF
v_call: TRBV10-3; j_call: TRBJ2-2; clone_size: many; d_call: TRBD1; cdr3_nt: TGTGCCACCGGCCGGGACAGGGGGCAGGGGGAGCTGTTTTTT; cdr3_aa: CATGRDRGQGELFF
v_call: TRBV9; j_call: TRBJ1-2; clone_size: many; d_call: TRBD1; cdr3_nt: TGTGCCAGCACCGGGGGGGACAGGGTCGGCGAATCCTATGGCTACACCTTC; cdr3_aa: CASTGGDRVGESYGYTF
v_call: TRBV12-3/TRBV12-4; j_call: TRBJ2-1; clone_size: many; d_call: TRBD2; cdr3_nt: TGTGCCAGCAGTGCCTCGGGGGGTTACAATGAGCAGTTCTTC; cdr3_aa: CASSASGGYNEQFF
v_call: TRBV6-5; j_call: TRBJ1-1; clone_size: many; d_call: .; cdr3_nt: TGTGCCAGCAGTTACTCGATTTTTCGGAACATGAACACTGAAGCTTTCTTT; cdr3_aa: CASSYSIFRNMNTEAFF
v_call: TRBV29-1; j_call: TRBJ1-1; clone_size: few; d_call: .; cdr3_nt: TGCAGCGTTACGCCCGGAGTAACTGAAGCTTTCTTT; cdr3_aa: CSVTPGVTEAFF
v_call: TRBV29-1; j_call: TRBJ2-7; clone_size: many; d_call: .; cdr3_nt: TGCAGCGCCATGGCTATGGGCTCCTACGAGCAGTACTTC; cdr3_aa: CSAMAMGSYEQYF
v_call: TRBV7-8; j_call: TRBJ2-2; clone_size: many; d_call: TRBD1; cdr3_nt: TGTGCCAGCAGTCGACAGGGAATTGCCGGGGAGCTGTTTTTT; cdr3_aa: CASSRQGIAGELFF
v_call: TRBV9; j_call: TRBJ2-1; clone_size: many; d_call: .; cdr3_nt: TGTGCCAGCAGCGGCATCGGGAGCTCCTACAATGAGCAGTTCTTC; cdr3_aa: CASSGIGSSYNEQFF
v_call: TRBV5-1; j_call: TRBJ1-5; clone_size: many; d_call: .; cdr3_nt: TGCGCCAGCAGCTTGGATCCAGCCCAGCCCCAGCATTTT; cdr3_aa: CASSLDPAQPQHF
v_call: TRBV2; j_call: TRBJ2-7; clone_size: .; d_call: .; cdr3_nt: TGTGCCAGCAGTGCACCGGGACACCCTGTCTACGAGCAGTACTTC; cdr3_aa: CASSAPGHPVYEQYF
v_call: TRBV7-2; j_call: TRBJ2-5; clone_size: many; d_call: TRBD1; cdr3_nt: TGTGCCAGCAGCTTAGCACAGGGGGAGACCCAGTACTTC; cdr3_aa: CASSLAQGETQYF
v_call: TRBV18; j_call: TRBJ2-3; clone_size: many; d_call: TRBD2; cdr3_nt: TGTGCCAGCTCACCACTCCCCCTTAGCGGGGTCGGCACAGATACGCAGTATTTT; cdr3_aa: CASSPLPLSGVGTDTQYF
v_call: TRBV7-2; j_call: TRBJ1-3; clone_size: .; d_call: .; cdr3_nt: TGTGCCAGCAGCTCCCCCCTTAGACTGATCTCTGGAAACACCATATATTTT; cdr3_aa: CASSSPLRLISGNTIYF
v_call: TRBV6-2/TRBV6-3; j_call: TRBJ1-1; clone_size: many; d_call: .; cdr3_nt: TGTGCCGGTTCTACGGGGGACACTGAAGCTTTCTTT; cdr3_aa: CAGSTGDTEAFF
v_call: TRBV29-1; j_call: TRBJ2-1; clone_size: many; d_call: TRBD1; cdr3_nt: TGCAGCGTCGCCAAGGGACAGGGTCTCTACAATGAGCAGTTCTTC; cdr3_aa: CSVAKGQGLYNEQFF
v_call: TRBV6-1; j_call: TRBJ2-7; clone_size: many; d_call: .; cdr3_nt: TGTGCCAGCAGTGAAGAATCCTACGAGCAGTACTTC; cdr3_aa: CASSEESYEQYF
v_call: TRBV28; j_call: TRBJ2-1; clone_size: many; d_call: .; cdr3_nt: TGTGCCAGCAGTTTATCTTCGGTTAATGAGCAGTTCTTC; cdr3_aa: CASSLSSVNEQFF
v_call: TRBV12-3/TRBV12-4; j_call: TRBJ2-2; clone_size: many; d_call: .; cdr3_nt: TGTGCCAGCAGTTTAGTGGGGTCCGGGTCCGGGGAGCTGTTTTTT; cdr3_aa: CASSLVGSGSGELFF
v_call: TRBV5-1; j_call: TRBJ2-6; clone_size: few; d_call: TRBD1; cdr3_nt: TGCGCCAGCAAGACAGGGGCTGGGGCCAACGTCCTGACTTTC; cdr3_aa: CASKTGAGANVLTF
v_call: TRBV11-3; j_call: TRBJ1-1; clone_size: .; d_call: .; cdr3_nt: TGTGCCAGCAGGGGATTGGGCACTGAAGCTTTCTTT; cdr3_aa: CASRGLGTEAFF
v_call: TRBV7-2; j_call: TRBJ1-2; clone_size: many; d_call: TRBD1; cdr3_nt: TGTGCCAGCAGCTTCAGGGGGCCTAACTATGGCTACACCTTC; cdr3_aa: CASSFRGPNYGYTF
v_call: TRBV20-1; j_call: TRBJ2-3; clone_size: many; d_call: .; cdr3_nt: TGCAGTGCTAGAGGACAGTTGTGGACAGATACGCAGTATTTT; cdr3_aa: CSARGQLWTDTQYF
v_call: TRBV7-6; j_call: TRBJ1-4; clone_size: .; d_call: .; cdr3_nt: TGTGCCAGCAGCTTAGCGGTAGGGGCGGCTAATGAAAAACTGTTTTTT; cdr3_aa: CASSLAVGAANEKLFF
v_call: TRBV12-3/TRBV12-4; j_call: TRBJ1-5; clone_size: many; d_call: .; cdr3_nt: TGTGCCAGCAGTTTCGGTCTGGGCGATCAGCCCCAGCATTTT; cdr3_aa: CASSFGLGDQPQHF
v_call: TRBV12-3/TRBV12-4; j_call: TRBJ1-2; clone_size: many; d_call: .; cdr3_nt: TGTGCCAGCAGTTTGCAGGCTACTAACTATGGCTACACCTTC; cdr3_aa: CASSLQATNYGYTF
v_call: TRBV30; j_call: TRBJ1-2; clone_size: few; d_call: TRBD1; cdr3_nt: TGTGCCTGGAGCCCGACCCGAAGGAAGAAAGACAGGGAGGCACATGGCTACACCTTC; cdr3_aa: CAWSPTRRKKDREAHGYTF
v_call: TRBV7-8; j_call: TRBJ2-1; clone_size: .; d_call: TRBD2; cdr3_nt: TGTGCCAGCAGCTTAGGACGGGGGGGATACAATGAGCAGTTCTTC; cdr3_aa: CASSLGRGGYNEQFF
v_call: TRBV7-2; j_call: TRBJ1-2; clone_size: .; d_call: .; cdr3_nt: TGTGCCAGCAGTCAAGGGTTGTGGTACACCTTC; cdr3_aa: CASSQGLWYTF
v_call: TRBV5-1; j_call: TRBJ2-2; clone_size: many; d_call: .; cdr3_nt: TGCGCCAGCAGCTTGGGTAGCTACTACGGGGAGCTGTTTTTT; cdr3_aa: CASSLGSYYGELFF
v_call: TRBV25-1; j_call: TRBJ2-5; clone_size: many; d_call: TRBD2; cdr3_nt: TGTGCCAGCATGAACCGCTTTGATCGCGGGGGGAGGGAGACCCAGTACTTC; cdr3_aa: CASMNRFDRGGRETQYF
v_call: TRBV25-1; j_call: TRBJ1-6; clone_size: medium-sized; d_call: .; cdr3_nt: TGTGCCAGCAGTGATACGCCGAGGGGGGGTAATTCACCCCTCCACTTT; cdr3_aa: CASSDTPRGGNSPLHF
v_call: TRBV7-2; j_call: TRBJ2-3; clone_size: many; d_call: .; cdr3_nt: TGTGCCAGCAGCTTGACCCATGGGCTTCGCACAGATACGCAGTATTTT; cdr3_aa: CASSLTHGLRTDTQYF
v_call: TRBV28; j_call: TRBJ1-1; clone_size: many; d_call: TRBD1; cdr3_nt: TGTGCCAGCAGTGCCGACAGGGCCCTTTGGGCTTTCTTT; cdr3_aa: CASSADRALWAFF
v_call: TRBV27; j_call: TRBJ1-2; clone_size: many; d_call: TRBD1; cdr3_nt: TGTGCCAGCAGTACGACAGGGATCCCTCCTAACTATGGCTACACCTTC; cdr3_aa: CASSTTGIPPNYGYTF
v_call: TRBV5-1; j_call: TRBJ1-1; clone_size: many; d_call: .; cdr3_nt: TGCGCCAGCACCTTGGGGCTAATGAACACTGAAGCTTTCTTT; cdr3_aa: CASTLGLMNTEAFF
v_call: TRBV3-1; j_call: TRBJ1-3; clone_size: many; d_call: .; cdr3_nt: TGTGCCAGCAGCCAATTTCGACAGAGCTCTGGAAACACCATATATTTT; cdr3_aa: CASSQFRQSSGNTIYF
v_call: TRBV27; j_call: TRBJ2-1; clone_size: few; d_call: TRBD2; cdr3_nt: TGTGCCAGCAGCTGGGGGGGGGGCAATGAGCAGTTCTTC; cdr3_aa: CASSWGGGNEQFF
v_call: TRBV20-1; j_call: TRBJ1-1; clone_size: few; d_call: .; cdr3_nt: TGCAGTGCTAGGGGGGAGATGAACACTGAAGCTTTCTTT; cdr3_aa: CSARGEMNTEAFF